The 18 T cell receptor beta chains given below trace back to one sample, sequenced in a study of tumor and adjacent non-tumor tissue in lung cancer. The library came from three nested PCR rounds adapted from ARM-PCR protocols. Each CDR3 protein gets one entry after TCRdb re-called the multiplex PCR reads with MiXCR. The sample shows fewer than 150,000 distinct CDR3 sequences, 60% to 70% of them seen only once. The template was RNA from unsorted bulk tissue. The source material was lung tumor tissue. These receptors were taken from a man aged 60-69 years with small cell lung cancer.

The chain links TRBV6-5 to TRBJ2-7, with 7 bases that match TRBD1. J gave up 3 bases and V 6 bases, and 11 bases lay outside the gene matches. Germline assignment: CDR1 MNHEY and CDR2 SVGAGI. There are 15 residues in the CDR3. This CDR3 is CASREPGSGGYEQYF. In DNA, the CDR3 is TGTGCCAGCAGGGAGCCAGGTTCAGGGGGCTACGAGCAGTACTTC.

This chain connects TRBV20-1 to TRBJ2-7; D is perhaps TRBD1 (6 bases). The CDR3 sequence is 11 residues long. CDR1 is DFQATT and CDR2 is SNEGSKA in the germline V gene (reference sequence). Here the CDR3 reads CSANRVDDQYV. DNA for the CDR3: TGCAGTGCGAACAGGGTTGACGACCAGTACGTC.

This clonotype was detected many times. The CDR3 nucleotides read TGCAGCGTCGCAGGGGTAGAGTATGGCTACACCTTC. It specifies CSVAGVEYGYTF. The rearrangement joins TRBV29-1 to TRBJ1-2, with D perhaps matching TRBD1 (6 bases). CDR1 SQVTM and CDR2 ANQGSEA come from the germline V gene. The CDR3 totals 12 residues. V was pared by 6 bases and J by 5 bases, with 13 bases between. Complete variable domain (other parts from reference TRBV29-1 and TRBJ1-2): SAVISQKPSRDICQRGTSLTIQCQVDSQVTMMFWYRQQPGQSLTLIATANQGSEATYESGFVIDKFPISRPNLTFSTLTVSNMSPEDSSIYLCSVAGVEYGYTFGSGTRLTVV.

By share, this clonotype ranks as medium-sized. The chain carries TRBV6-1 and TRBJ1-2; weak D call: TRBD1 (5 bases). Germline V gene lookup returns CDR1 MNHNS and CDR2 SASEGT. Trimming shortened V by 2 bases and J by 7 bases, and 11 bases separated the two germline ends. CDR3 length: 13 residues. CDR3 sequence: CASSELWGTGYTF. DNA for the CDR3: TGTGCCAGCAGTGAACTTTGGGGGACTGGCTACACCTTC.

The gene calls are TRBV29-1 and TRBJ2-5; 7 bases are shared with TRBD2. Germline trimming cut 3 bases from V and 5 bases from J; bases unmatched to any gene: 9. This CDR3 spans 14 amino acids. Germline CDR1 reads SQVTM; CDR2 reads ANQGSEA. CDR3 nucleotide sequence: TGCAGCGTTGACCTAGGCGGGAGTCGTGAGACCCAGTACTTC. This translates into CSVDLGGSRETQYF.

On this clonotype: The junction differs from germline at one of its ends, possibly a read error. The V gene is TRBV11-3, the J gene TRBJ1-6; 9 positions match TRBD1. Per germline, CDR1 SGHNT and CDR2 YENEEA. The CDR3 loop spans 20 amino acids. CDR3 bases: TGTGCCAGCAGCCAGCACCGGGACAGGGTCTCCATTCGAGCAAATTCACCGCTCCACTTT. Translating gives CASSQHRDRVSIRANSPLHF.

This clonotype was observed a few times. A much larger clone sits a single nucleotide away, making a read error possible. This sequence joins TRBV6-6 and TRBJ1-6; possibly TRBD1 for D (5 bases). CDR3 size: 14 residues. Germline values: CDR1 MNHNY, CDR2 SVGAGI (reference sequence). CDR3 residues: CTSREMGDNSPLHF. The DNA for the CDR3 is TGTACCAGCAGGGAAATGGGGGACAATTCACCCCTCCACTTT.

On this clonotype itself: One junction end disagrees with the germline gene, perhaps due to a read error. CDR3 DNA: TGTGTCAGCAGCTTGGTAGGACGTAACTATGGCTACACCTTC. Translating gives CVSSLVGRNYGYTF. This chain connects TRBV7-9 to TRBJ1-2, with D uncertain. CDR1 is SEHNR, CDR2 FQNEAQ, per germline (reference sequence). The CDR3 runs 14 residues.

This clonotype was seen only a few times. In DNA form, the CDR3 reads TGCAGTGCTAGAGAGCATGGGTCTGGAAACACCATATATTTT. This codes for CSAREHGSGNTIYF. The chain has TRBV20-1 and TRBJ1-3; D is unresolved. Germline assignment: CDR1 DFQATT and CDR2 SNEGSKA (reference sequence). This CDR3 region has 14 residues. The V end lost 0 bases, the J end lost 1 base, and 7 bases lay between the germline ends.

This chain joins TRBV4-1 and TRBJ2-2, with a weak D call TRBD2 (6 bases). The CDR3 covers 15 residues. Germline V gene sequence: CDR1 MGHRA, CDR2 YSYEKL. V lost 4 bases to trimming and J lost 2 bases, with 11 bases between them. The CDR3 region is CASSPSGLNTGELFF. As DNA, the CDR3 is TGCGCCAGCAGCCCGTCGGGACTCAACACCGGGGAGCTGTTTTTT.

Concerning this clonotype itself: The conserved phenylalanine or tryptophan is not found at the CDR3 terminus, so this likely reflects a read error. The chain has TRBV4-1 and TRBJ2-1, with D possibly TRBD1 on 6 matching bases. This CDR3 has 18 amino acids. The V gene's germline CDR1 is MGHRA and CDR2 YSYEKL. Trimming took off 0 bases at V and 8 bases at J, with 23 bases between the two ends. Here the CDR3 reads CASSQDLLPGADYDEQFL. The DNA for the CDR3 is TGCGCCAGCAGCCAAGATCTCCTGCCAGGGGCAGATTACGATGAGCAGTTCCTC.

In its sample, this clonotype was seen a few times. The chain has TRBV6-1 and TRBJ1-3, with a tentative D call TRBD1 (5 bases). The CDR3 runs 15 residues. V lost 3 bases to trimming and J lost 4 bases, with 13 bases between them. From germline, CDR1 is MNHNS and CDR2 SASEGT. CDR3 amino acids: CASSENTGAGNTIYF. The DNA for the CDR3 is TGTGCCAGCAGTGAGAATACCGGGGCCGGAAACACCATATATTTT.

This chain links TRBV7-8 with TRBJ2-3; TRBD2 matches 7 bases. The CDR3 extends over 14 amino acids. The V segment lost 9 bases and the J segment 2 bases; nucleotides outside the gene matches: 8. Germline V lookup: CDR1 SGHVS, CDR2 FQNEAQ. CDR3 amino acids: CARTRAGTTDTQYF. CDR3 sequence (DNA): TGTGCCAGGACCCGAGCGGGGACCACAGATACGCAGTATTTT.

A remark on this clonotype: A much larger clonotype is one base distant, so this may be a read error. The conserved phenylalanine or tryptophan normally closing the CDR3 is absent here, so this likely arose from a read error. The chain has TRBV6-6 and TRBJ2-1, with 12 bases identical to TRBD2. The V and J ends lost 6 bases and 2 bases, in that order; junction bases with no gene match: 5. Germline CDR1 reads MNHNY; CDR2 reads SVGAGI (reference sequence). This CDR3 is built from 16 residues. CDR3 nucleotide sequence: TGTGCCAGCAGGGGAGGGACTAGCGGGCCCTACAATGAGCAGTTCCTC. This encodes CASRGGTSGPYNEQFL.

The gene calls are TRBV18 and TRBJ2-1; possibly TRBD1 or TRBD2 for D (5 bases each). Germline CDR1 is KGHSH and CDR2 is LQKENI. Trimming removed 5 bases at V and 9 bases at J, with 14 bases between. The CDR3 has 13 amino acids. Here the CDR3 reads CASSEWAGTEQFF. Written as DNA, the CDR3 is TGTGCCAGCTCAGAGTGGGCAGGGACTGAGCAGTTCTTC.

CDR3 amino acids: CASTKDPRVYEQYF. The CDR3 region has the DNA TGTGCCAGCACCAAGGACCCGAGGGTCTACGAGCAGTACTTC. The rearrangement uses TRBV12-3 or TRBV12-4 and TRBJ2-7, with a possible D match to TRBD2 (5 bases). The CDR3 sequence is 14 residues long. The ends were cut back, 7 bases at V and 3 bases at J, with 16 bases in the middle.

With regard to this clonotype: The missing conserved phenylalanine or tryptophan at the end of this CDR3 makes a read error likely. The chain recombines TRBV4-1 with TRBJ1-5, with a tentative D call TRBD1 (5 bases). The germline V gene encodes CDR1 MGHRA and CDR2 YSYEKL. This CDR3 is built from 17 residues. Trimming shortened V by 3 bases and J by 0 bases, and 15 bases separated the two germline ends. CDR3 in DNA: TGCGCCAGCAGCCAGATCACCGGGACCGATAGCAATCAGCCCCAGCATTCT. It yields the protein CASSQITGTDSNQPQHS.

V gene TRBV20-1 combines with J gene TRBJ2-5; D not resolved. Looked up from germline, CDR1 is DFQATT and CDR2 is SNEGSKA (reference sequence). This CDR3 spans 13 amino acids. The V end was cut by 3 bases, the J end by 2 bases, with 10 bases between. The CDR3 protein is CSASHTLQETQYF. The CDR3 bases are TGCAGTGCTAGTCATACACTTCAAGAGACCCAGTACTTC.